This T cell receptor (beta chain) was sequenced for a study of T cells in Graves' hyperthyroidism and ophthalmopathy. Amplified TCR beta CDR3 regions derived from RNA transcripts. The study used the HTBI primer set for a first-round RT-PCR of the TCR CDR3. TCRdb redid the calling of the multiplex PCR reads with MiXCR, one entry per CDR3 protein. Of 500,000 to 650,000 distinct CDR3 sequences in the sample, 11% to 15% were seen once. Stable Graves' hyperthyroidism meant no ophthalmopathy progression within 18 months. Patients between 18 and 65 years old had hyperthyroidism, newly diagnosed and lasting under 2 months. In this sample, this clonotype turned up many times. The clonotype originates from a woman aged 40 to 50 with Graves' hyperthyroidism. Specimen: blood.

The CDR3 DNA sequence: TGTGCCAGCAGTGGGTACGGGGAGACCCAGTACTTC. Translation gives CASSGYGETQYF. The chain recombines TRBV2 with TRBJ2-5, with unresolved D. The CDR3 loop spans 12 amino acids. Germline V gives CDR1 SNHLY, CDR2 FYNNEI. V was clipped by 4 bases and J by 5 bases, with 8 bases between them.